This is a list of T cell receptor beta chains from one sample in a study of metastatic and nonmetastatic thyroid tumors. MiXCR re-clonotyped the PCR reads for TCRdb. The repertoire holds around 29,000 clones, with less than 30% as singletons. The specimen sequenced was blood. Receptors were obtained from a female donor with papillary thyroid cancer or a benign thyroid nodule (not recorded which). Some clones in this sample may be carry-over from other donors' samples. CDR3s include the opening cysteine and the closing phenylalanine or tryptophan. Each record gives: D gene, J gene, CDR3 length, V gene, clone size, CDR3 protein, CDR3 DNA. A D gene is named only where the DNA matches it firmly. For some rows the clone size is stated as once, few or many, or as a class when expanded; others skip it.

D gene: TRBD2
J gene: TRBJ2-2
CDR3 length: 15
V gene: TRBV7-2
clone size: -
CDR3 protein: CASTIVGGRTGELFF
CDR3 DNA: TGTGCCAGCACCATTGTTGGCGGGAGAACCGGAGAGCTGTTTTTT

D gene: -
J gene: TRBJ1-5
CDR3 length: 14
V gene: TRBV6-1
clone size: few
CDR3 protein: CASKTGGGNQPQHF
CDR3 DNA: TGTGCCAGCAAGACCGGAGGGGGAAATCAGCCCCAGCATTTT

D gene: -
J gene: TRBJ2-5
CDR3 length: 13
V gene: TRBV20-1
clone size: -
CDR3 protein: CSAPPLTGDTQYF
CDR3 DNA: TGCAGCGCTCCCCCTCTAACGGGGGATACCCAGTACTTC

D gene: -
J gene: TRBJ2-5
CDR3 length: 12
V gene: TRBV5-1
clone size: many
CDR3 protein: CASSLRQETQYF
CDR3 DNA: TGCGCCAGCAGCTTGCGCCAAGAGACCCAGTACTTC

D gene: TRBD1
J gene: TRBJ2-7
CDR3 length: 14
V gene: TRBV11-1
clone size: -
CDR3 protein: CASSYRDRAHEQYF
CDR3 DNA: TGTGCCAGCAGCTACCGGGACAGGGCACACGAGCAGTACTTC

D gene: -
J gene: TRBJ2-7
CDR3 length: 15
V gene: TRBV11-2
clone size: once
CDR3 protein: CASSGIRDKPYEQYF
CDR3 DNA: TGTGCCAGCAGCGGCATTCGGGACAAACCTTACGAGCAGTACTTC

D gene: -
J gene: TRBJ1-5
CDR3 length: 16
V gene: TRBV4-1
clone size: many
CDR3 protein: CASSQTDRNSNQPQHF
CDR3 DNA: TGCGCCAGCAGCCAAACGGACAGAAATAGCAATCAGCCCCAGCATTTT

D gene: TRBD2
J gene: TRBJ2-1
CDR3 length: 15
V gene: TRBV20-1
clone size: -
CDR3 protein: CSARPSSGRSNEQFF
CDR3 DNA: TGCAGTGCTAGACCCTCTAGCGGGAGGAGCAATGAGCAGTTCTTC

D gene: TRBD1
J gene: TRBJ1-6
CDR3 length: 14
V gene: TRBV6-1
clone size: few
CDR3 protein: CASRMTGTGSPLHF
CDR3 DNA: TGTGCCAGCAGGATGACCGGGACAGGTTCACCCCTCCACTTT

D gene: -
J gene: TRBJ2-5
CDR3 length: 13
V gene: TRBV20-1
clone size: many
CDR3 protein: CSARDQQRKTQYF
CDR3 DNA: TGCAGTGCTAGAGATCAGCAGAGGAAGACCCAGTACTTC

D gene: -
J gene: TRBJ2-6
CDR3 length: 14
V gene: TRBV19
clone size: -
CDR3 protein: CATRPGSGANVLTF
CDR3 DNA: TGTGCCACACGACCCGGCTCTGGGGCCAACGTCCTGACTTTC

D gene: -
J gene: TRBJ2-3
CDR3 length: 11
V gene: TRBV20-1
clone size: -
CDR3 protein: CSAELTDTQYF
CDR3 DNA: TGCAGTGCAGAACTCACAGATACGCAGTATTTT

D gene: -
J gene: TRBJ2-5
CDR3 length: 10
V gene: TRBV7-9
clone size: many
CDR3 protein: CATGWETQYF
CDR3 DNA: TGTGCCACCGGCTGGGAGACCCAGTACTTC

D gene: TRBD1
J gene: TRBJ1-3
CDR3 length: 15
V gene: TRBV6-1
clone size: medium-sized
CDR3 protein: CAFKSTGGPGNTIYF
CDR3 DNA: TGTGCCTTCAAGAGTACAGGGGGCCCTGGAAACACCATATATTTT

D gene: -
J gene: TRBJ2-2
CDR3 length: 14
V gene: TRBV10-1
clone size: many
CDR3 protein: CASSEGGGTGELFF
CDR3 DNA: TGCGCCAGCAGTGAGGGGGGCGGCACCGGGGAGCTGTTTTTT

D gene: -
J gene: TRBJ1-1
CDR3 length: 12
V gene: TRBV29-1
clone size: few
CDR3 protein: CSVVQGFTEAFF
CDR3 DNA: TGCAGCGTTGTTCAGGGTTTCACTGAAGCCTTCTTT

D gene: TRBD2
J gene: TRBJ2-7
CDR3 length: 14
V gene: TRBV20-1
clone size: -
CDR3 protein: CSAPLAHSSYEQYF
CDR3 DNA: TGCAGTGCTCCACTAGCGCATAGCTCCTACGAGCAGTACTTC

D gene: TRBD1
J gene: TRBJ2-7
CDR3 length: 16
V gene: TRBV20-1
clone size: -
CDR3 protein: CSASEPGQGSAYEQYF
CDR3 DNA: TGCAGTGCGTCAGAGCCGGGACAGGGTTCTGCCTACGAGCAGTACTTC

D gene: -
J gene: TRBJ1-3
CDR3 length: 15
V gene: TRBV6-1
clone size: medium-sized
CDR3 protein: CASSEDKGAGNTIYF
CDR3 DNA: TGTGCCAGCAGTGAAGATAAGGGCGCCGGAAACACCATATATTTT

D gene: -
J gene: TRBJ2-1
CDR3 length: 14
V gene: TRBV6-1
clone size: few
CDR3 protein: CASGQGVSYNEQFF
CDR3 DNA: TGTGCCAGCGGGCAGGGAGTCTCCTACAATGAGCAGTTCTTC

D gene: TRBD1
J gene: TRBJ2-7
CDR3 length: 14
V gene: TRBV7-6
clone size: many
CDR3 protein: CASSLDQGAYEQYF
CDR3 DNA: TGTGCCAGCAGCTTAGATCAGGGGGCCTACGAGCAGTACTTC

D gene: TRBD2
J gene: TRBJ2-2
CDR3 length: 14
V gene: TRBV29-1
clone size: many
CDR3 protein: CSVDGREGDGELFF
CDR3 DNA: TGCAGCGTTGACGGACGGGAGGGGGACGGGGAGCTGTTTTTT

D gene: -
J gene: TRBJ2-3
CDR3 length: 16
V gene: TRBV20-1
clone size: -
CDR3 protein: CSAAYLRDQLSNTQYF
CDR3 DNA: TGCAGTGCTGCCTACCTCCGTGACCAGTTATCAAATACGCAGTATTTT

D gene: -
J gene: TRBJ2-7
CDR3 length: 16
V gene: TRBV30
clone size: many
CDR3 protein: CAWKGIGRGGGYEQYF
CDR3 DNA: TGTGCCTGGAAAGGGATCGGAAGGGGTGGGGGCTACGAGCAGTACTTC

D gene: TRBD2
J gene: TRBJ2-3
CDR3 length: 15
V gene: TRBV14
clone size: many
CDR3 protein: CASSRQLAATDTQYF
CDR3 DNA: TGTGCCAGCAGCCGCCAACTAGCGGCCACAGATACGCAGTATTTT

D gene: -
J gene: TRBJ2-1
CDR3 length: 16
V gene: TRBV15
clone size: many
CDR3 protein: CATSPAGFGVRNGQFF
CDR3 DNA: TGTGCCACCAGCCCCGCGGGCTTTGGGGTACGGAATGGGCAGTTCTTC

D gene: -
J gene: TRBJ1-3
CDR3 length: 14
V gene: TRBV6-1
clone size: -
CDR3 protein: CASSYRDVVNTIYF
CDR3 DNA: TGTGCCAGCAGCTACAGGGATGTTGTAAACACCATATATTTT

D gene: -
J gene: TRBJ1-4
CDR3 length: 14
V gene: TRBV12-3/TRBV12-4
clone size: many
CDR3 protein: CASSLQRMGEKLFF
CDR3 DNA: TGTGCCAGCAGTTTACAACGGATGGGAGAAAAACTGTTTTTT

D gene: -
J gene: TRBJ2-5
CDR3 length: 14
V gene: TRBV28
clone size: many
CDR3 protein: CASTPGGLRETQYF
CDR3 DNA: TGTGCCAGCACTCCTGGGGGACTGCGGGAGACCCAGTACTTC

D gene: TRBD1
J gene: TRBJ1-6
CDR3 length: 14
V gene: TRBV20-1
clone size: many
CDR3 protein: CSAGRTGGNSPPHF
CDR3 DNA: TGCAGTGCTGGTCGGACAGGGGGGAATTCACCCCCCCACTTT

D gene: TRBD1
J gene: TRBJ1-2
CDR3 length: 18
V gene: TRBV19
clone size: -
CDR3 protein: CASSIAILDRAKNYGYTF
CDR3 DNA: TGTGCCAGTAGTATAGCCATTTTGGACAGGGCAAAAAACTATGGCTACACCTTC

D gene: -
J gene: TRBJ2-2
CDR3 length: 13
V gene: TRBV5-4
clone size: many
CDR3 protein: CASSYQGPGELFF
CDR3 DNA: TGTGCCAGCAGCTACCAGGGTCCCGGGGAGCTGTTTTTT

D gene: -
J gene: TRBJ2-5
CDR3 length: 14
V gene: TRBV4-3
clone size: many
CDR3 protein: CASSQDRIAETQYF
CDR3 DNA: TGCGCCAGCAGCCAAGATAGGATAGCTGAGACCCAGTACTTC

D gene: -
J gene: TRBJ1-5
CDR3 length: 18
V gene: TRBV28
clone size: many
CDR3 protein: CASSFRAAGGYSNQPQHF
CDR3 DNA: TGTGCCAGCAGTTTCAGAGCCGCCGGAGGCTATAGCAATCAGCCCCAGCATTTT

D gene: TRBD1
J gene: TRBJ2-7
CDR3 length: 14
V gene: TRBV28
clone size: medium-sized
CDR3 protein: CASSFRTGGYEQYF
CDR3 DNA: TGTGCCAGCAGTTTCCGGACAGGAGGCTACGAGCAGTACTTC

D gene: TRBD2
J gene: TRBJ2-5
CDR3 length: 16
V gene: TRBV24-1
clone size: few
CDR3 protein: CAASYPTSGAQETQYF
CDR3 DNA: TGTGCCGCCAGTTACCCGACTAGCGGAGCTCAAGAGACCCAGTACTTC

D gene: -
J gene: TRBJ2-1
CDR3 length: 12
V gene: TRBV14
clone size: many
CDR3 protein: CASSQTRREQFF
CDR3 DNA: TGTGCCAGCAGCCAAACGAGGCGGGAGCAGTTCTTC

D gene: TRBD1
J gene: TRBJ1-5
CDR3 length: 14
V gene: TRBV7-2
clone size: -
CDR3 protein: CASSFSDRGQPQHF
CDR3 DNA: TGTGCCAGCAGCTTTTCGGACAGGGGTCAGCCCCAGCATTTT

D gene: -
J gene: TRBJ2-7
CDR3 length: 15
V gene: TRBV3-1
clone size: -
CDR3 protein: CASSLFRTASYEQYF
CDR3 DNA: TGTGCCAGCAGCCTTTTCAGGACAGCCTCCTACGAGCAGTACTTC

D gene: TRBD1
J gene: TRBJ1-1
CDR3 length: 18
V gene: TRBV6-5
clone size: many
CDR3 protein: CASSYSRGLRGRVTEAFF
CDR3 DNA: TGTGCCAGCAGTTACTCGAGGGGGCTCAGGGGGCGGGTTACTGAAGCTTTCTTT

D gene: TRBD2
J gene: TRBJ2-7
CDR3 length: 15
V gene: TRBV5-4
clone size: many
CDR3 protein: CASSFDPREGYEQYF
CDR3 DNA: TGTGCCAGCAGTTTTGACCCCCGGGAGGGTTACGAGCAGTACTTC

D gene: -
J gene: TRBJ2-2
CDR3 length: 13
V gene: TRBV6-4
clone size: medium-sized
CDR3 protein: CASSDTNTGELFF
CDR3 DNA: TGTGCCAGCAGTGACACGAACACCGGGGAGCTGTTTTTT

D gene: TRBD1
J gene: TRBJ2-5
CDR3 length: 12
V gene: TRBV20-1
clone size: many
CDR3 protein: CSASGGLETQYF
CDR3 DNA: TGCAGTGCTTCAGGGGGCTTGGAGACCCAGTACTTC